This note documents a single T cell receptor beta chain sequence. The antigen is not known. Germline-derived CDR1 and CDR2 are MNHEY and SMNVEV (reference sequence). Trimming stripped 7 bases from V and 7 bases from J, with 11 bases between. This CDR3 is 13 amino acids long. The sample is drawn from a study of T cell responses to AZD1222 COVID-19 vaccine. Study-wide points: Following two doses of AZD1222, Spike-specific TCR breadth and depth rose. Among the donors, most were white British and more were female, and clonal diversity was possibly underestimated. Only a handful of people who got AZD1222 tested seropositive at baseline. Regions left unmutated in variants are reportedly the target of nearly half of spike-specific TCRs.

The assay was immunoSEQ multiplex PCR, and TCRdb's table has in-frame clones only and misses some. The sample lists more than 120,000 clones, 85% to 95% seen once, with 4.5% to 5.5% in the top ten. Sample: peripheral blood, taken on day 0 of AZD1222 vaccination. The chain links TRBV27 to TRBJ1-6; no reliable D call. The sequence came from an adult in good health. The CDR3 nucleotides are TGTGCCAGCAAGGCAGAAAGAAATTCACCCCTCCACTTT. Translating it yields CASKAERNSPLHF.